This T cell receptor beta chain comes out of a study of blood T cell repertoires in COVID-19. As for the study in general: The United States, Italy and Spain provided the acute and convalescent COVID-19 samples. T cells, B-cell-depleted T cells, or PBMCs supplied cDNA or gDNA.

The CDR3 runs 11 residues. CDR1 is SQVTM, CDR2 ANQGSEA, per germline. V was pared by 7 bases and J by 2 bases, with 9 bases between. Authors' data handling: Amplification of reference gene primers provided the estimated nucleated cell counts. Here immunoSEQ multiplex PCR was the method, and the copy in TCRdb shows in-frame clones only, minus some. Clone size and the V and J calls come from that table; the DNA yielded D and trimming. The table lists around 700,000 clones, 85% to 90% of them singletons. The sequence was obtained from a woman aged 18-30 years with acute or convalescent COVID-19. The rearrangement uses TRBV29-1 and TRBJ2-7; a weak D match, TRBD1 (5 bases). Sequences were obtained from peripheral blood. The CDR3 spells CSARAAYEQYF. Written as DNA, the CDR3 is TGCAGCGCCAGGGCAGCCTACGAGCAGTACTTC.